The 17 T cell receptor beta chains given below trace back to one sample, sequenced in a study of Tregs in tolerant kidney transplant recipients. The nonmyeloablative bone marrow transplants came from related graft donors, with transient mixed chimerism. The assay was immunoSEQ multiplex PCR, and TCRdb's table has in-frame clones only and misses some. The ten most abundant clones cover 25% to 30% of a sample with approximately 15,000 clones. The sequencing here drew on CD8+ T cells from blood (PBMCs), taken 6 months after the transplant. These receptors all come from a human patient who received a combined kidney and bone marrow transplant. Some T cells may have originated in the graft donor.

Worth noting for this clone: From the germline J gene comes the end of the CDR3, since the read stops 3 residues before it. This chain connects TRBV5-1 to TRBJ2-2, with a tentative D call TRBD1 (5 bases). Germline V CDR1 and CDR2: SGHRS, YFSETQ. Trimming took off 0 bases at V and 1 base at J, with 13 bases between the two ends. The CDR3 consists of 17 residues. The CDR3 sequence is CASSLVLGQGNTGELFF. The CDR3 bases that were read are TGCGCCAGCAGCTTGGTTCTGGGTCAGGGGAACACCGGGGAG.

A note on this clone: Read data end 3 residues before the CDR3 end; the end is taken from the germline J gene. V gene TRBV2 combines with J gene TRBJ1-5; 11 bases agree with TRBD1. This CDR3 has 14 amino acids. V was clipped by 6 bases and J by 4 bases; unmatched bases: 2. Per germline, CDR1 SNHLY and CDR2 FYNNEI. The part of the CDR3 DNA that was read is TGTGCCAGCAGGGGGACAGGGGGTAATCAGCCC. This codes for CASRGTGGNQP. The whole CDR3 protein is CASRGTGGNQPQHF.

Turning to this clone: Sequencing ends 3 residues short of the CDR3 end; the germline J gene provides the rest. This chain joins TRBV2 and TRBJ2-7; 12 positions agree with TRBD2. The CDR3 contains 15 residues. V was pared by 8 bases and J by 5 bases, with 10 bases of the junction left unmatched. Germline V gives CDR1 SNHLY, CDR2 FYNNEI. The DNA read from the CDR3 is TGTGCCAGCTGTCTAGCGGGGGGGCCTACCCACGAG. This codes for CASCLAGGPTHE. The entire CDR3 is CASCLAGGPTHEQYF.

CDR3 region: CASNSPLGPQETQYF. The DNA read from the CDR3 is TGTGCCAGTAACTCCCCTTTGGGGCCGCAAGAGACG. V is TRBV19 and J is TRBJ2-3; D is perhaps TRBD1 (5 bases). From the germline J gene comes the end of the CDR3, since the read stops 3 residues before it. The CDR3 is made up of 15 amino acids. In germline, CDR1 is LNHDA, CDR2 SQIVND (reference sequence). Looking up the rest from reference TRBV19 and TRBJ2-3 gives the full variable domain: DGGITQSPKYLFRKEGQNVTLSCEQNLNHDAMYWYRQDPGQGLRLIYYSQIVNDFQKGDIAEGYSVSREKKESFPLTVTSAQKNPTAFYLCASNSPLGPQETQYFGPGTRLTVL.

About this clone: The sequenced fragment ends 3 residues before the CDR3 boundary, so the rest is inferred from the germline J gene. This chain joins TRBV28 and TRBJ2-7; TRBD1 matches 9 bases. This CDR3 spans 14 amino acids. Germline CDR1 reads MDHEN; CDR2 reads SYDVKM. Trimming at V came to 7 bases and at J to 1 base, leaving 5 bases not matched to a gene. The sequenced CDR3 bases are TGTGCCAGCACGATCGGACAGGGGTCCTACGAG. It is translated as CASTIGQGSYE. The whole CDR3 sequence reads CASTIGQGSYEQYF.

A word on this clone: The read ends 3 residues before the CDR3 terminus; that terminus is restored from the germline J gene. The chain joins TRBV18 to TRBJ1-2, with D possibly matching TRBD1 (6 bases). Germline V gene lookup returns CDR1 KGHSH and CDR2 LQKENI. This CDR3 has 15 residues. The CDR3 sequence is CASSPRTARPYDYTF. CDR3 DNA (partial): TGTGCCAGCTCACCCAGGACAGCGCGGCCCTACGAC.

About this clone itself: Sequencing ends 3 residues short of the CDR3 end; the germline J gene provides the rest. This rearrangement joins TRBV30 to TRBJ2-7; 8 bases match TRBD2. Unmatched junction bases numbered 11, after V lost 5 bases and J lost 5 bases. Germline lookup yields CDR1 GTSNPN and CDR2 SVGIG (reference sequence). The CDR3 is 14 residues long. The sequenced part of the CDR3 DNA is TGTGCCTGGCACCCTAGCGGGCGTGCCCACGAG. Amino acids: CAWHPSGRAHE. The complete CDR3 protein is CAWHPSGRAHEQYF.

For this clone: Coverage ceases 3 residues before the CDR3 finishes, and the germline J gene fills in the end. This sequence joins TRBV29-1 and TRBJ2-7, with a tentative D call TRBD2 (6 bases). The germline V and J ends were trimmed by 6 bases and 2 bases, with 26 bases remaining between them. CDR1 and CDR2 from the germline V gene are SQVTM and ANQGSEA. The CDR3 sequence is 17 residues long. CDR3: CSVRASSFGGAPYEQYF. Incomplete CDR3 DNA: TGCAGCGTCCGGGCCTCCTCATTCGGCGGGGCCCCCTACGAG.

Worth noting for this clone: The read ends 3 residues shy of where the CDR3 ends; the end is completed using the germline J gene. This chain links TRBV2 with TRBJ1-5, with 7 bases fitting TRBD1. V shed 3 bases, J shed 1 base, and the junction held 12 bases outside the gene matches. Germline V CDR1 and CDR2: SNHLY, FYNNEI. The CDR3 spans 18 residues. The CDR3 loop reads CASSDHLQGVGSNQPQHF. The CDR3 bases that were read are TGTGCCAGCAGTGATCACCTGCAGGGGGTAGGAAGCAATCAGCCC.

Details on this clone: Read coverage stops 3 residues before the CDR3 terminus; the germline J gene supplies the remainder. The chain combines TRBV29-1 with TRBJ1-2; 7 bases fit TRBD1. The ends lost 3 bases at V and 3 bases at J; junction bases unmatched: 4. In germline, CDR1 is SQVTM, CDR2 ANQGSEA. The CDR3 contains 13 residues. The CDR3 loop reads CSVDKGADYGYTF. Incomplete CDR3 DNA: TGCAGCGTTGACAAGGGGGCCGACTATGGC.

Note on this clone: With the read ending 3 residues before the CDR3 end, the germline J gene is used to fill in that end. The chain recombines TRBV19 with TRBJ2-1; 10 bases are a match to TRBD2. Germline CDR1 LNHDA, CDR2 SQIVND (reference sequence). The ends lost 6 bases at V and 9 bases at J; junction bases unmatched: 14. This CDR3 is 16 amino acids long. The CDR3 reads CASSRGGAGGPAEQFF. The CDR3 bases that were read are TGTGCCAGTAGCCGGGGGGGAGCGGGAGGGCCGGCTGAG.

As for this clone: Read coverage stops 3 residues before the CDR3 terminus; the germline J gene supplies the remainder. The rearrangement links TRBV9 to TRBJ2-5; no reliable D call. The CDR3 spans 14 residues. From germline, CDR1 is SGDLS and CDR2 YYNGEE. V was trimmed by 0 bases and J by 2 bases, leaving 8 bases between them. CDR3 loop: CASSVGSGQETQYF. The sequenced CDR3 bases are TGTGCCAGCAGCGTAGGTTCAGGTCAAGAGACC.

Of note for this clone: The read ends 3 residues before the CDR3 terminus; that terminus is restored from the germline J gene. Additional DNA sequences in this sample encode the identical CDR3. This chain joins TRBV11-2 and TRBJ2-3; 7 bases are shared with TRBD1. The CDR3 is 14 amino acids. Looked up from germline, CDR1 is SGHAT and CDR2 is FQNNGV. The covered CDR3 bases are TGTGCCAGCAGCTTGGGACAGACCAATCAGCCG. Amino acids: CASSLGQTNQP. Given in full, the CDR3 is CASSLGQTNQPQYF.

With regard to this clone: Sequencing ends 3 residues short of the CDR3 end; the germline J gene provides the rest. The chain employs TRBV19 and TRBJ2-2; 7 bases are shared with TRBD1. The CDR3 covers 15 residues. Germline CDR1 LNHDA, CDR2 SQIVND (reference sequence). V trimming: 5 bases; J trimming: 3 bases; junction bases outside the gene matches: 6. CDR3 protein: CASSGTVTYTGELFF. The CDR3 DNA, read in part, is TGTGCCAGTAGTGGGACAGTTACGTACACCGGGGAG.

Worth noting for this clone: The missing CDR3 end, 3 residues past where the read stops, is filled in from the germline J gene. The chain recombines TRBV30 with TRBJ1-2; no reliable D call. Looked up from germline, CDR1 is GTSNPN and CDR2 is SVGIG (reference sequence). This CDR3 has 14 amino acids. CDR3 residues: CACSPLAPSYDYTF. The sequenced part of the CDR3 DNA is TGTGCCTGTTCCCCACTAGCGCCTTCCTACGAC.

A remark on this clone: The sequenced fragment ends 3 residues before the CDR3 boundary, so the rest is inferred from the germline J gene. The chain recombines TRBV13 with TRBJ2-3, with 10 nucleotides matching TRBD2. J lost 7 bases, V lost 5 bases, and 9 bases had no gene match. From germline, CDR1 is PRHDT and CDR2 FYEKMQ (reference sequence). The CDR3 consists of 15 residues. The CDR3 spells CASSPTGTSAYTQYF. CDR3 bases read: TGTGCCAGCAGCCCAACCGGGACTAGCGCATATACG.

The CDR3 here is CASSQLAGVIYEQFF. The part of the CDR3 DNA that was read is TGTGCCAGTAGTCAATTAGCGGGAGTTATCTATGAG. The rearrangement uses TRBV19 and TRBJ2-1; 9 bases are a match to TRBD2. Read coverage stops 3 residues before the CDR3 terminus; the germline J gene supplies the remainder. CDR1 and CDR2 from the germline V gene are LNHDA and SQIVND (reference sequence). Losses at the gene ends were 5 bases for V and 8 bases for J; bases not matched to a gene: 10. CDR3 length equals 15 residues.